This TCR beta chain was documented in a study of cytomegalovirus exposure and HLA in healthy donors. Study-level points and caveats: It was reported in a later analysis that an Asian-associated ancestry cluster showed fewer N-insertions than the approximately 700-donor mean.

This clone was seen more than once but under ten times. Its antigen is still unknown. The CDR3 contains 11 residues. V gave up 4 bases and J gave up 11 bases, with 11 bases separating them. From germline, CDR1 is MNHNY and CDR2 SVGAGI (reference sequence). PCR amplification relied on 60 Vbeta primers (plus 13 Jbeta primers). TCRdb's copy holds only in-frame clones and misses some; the assay was immunoSEQ multiplex PCR. Among over 150,000 clones listed, about 76% were seen once. The clonotype comes from a woman in her forties in good health and CMV-seropositive. Material: PBMCs. The V gene is TRBV6-6, the J gene TRBJ1-1; maybe TRBD1 (5 bases). The CDR3 reads CASSFRDWAFF. CDR3 DNA: TGTGCCAGCAGTTTCCGGGACTGGGCTTTCTTT.